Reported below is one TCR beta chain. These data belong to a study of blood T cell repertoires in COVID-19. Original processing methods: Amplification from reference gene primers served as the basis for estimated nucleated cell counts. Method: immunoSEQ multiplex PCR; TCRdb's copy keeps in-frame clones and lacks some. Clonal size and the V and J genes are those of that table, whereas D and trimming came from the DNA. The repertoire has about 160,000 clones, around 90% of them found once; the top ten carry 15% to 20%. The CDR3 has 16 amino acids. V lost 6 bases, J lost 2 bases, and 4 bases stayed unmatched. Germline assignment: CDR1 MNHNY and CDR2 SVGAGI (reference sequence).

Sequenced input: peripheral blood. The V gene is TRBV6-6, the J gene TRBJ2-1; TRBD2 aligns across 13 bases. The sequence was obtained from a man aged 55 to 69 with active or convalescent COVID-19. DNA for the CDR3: TGTGCCAGCAGCATTACTAGCGGGAGGGCCTACAATGAGCAGTTCTTC. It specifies CASSITSGRAYNEQFF.